A selection of T cell receptor beta chains follows, all from one sample in a study of Ad26.COV2.S vaccination and SARS-CoV-2 variants. Method: immunoSEQ multiplex PCR; TCRdb's copy keeps in-frame clones and lacks some. The sample yields about 250,000 clones, around nine tenths seen once. The material was peripheral blood, obtained in a trial of Ad26.COV2.S vaccine versus placebo. The receptors derive from a person between 18 and 65 years old who received the Ad26.COV2.S COVID-19 vaccine or a placebo. Each CDR3 is given with its conserved first and last residue. Each record gives: J gene, V gene, D gene, clone size, CDR3 DNA, CDR3 protein. A D gene is named only where the DNA matches it firmly. Clone size is shown for a subset of rows, as once, few, many or a class of expanded clone.

>TRBJ2-5|TRBV5-8|NA|once
TGTGCCAGCAGCTCGGACGTACAGGAGACCCAGTACTTC
CASSSDVQETQYF
>TRBJ2-1|TRBV7-3|TRBD2|NA
TGTGCCAGCAGTCTAGCGGGAGCTAACAATGAGCAGTTCTTC
CASSLAGANNEQFF
>TRBJ1-4|TRBV7-2|NA|NA
TGTGCCAGCAGCCCGACAGTCAGAAATGAAAAACTGTTTTTT
CASSPTVRNEKLFF
>TRBJ1-3|TRBV3-1/TRBV3-2|NA|NA
TGTGCCAGCAGTCCGAGGGGCTCTGGAAACACCATATATTTT
CASSPRGSGNTIYF
>TRBJ2-2|TRBV6-6|NA|NA
TGTGCCAGCAGTTATAATGGCAGGGAGAACGGGGAGCTGTTTTTT
CASSYNGRENGELFF
>TRBJ1-1|TRBV5-1|NA|NA
TGCGCCAGCAGTAAAGTCGACAAGAACACTGAAGCTTTCTTT
CASSKVDKNTEAFF
>TRBJ1-6|TRBV5-4|NA|few
TGTGCCAGCAGCTGGGGCCAAACCTCCTATAATTCACCCCTCCACTTT
CASSWGQTSYNSPLHF
>TRBJ2-1|TRBV5-8|TRBD1|once
TGTGCCAGCAGCTTTAGACAGGGAAGCCTCTTC
CASSFRQGSLF
>TRBJ2-2|TRBV6-5|NA|NA
TGTGCCAGCCGGTCAGAACTCCGGAGTGGGGAGCTGTTTTTT
CASRSELRSGELFF
>TRBJ2-1|TRBV6-5|TRBD1|NA
TGTGCCAGCAGTCGGGACAGGGGATACAATGAGCAGTTCTTC
CASSRDRGYNEQFF
>TRBJ1-2|TRBV19|NA|NA
TGTGCCAGCATACAGGGATGGGGCTACACCTTC
CASIQGWGYTF
>TRBJ2-7|TRBV10-2|TRBD2|NA
TGCGCCAGCAGTGAGGTGGCTAGCGGGGGGGCCTACGAGCAGTACTTC
CASSEVASGGAYEQYF
>TRBJ1-4|TRBV5-1|NA|few
TGCGCCAGCAGCTTGGACGGCAGGGAGGAAAAACTGTTTTTT
CASSLDGREEKLFF
>TRBJ2-6|TRBV7-9|TRBD1|once
TGTGCCAGCAGCTCGGACAGGGTTTCTGGGGCCAACGTCCTGACTTTC
CASSSDRVSGANVLTF
>TRBJ2-5|TRBV9|NA|once
TGTGCCAGCAGCGTCTCCCAGGGTAAGGGAGAGACCCAGTACTTC
CASSVSQGKGETQYF
>TRBJ2-1|TRBV4-3|TRBD2|NA
TGCGCCAGCAGCCAAGAGGGACTAGCGGGGGGCCGTAATGAGCAGTTCTTC
CASSQEGLAGGRNEQFF
>TRBJ1-5|TRBV6-5|NA|NA
TGTGCCAGCGGAGGAGGGGGTGGCAATCAGCCCCAGCATTTT
CASGGGGGNQPQHF
>TRBJ2-6|TRBV4-3|TRBD1|NA
TGCGCCAGCAGCCACAAAAGAACAGGGGGCGCCTCTGGGGCCAACGTCCTGACTTTC
CASSHKRTGGASGANVLTF
>TRBJ2-3|TRBV7-3|TRBD2|NA
TGTGCCAGCAGCTTAATGGGTAGAGCGGGGGTTATCACAGATACGCAGTATTTT
CASSLMGRAGVITDTQYF
>TRBJ2-7|TRBV7-3|TRBD1|NA
TGTGCCAGCAGCTTTGACAGGGTCAACGAGCAGTACTTC
CASSFDRVNEQYF
>TRBJ1-2|TRBV2|NA|NA
TGTGCCAGCAGTGGACGGGTCTATGGCTACACCTTC
CASSGRVYGYTF
>TRBJ1-2|TRBV5-6|NA|NA
TGTGCCAGCAGCCCAGGCAGCTATGGCTACACCTTC
CASSPGSYGYTF
>TRBJ2-7|TRBV7-9|NA|NA
TGTGCCAGCAGCAAGAGCGAGTACGAGCAGTACTTC
CASSKSEYEQYF